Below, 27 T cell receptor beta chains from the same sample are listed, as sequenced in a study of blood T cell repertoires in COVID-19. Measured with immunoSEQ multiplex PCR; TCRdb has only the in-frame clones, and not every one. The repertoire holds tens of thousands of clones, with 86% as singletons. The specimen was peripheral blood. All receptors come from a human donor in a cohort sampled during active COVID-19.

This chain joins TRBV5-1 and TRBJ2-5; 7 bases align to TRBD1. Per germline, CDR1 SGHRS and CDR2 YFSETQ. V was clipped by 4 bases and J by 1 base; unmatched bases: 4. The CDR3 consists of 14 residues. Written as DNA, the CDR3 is TGCGCCAGCAGCCTCCGGACAGGCCAAGAGACCCAGTACTTC. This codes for CASSLRTGQETQYF.

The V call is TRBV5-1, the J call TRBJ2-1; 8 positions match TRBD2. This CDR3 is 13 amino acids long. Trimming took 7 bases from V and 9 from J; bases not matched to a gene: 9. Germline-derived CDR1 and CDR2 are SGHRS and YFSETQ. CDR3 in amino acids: CASSLRGGSEQFF. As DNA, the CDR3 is TGCGCCAGCTCCCTCCGGGGGGGCTCTGAGCAGTTCTTC.

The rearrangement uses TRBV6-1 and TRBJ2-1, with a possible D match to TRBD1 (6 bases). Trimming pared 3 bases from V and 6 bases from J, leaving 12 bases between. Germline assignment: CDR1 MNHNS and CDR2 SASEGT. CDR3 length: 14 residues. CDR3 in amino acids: CASSEQGLGNEQFF. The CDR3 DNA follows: TGTGCCAGCAGTGAGCAGGGGCTCGGCAATGAGCAGTTCTTC.

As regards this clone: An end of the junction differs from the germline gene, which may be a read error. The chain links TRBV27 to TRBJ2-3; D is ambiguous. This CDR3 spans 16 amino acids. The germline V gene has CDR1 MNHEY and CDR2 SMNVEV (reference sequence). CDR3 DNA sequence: TGTGCCAGCAGTGACCACCCACATTATGAGCACAGATACGCAGTATTT. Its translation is CASSDHPHYEHRYAVF.

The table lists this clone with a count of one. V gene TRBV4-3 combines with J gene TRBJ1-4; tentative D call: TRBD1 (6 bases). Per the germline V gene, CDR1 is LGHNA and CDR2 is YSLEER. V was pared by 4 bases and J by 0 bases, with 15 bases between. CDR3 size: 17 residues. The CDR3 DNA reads TGCGCCAGCAGCCCTTCCCCTCGACAGGCAACTAATGAAAAACTGTTTTTT. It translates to CASSPSPRQATNEKLFF.

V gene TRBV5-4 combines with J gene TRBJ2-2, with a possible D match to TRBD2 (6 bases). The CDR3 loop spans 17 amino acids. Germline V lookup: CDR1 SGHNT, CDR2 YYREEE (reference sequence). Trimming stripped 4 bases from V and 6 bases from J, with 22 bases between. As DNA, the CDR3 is TGTGCCAGCAGCCGGGGTGGTGCTAGCGTGTCCTCCGGGGAGCTGTTTTTT. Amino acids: CASSRGGASVSSGELFF.

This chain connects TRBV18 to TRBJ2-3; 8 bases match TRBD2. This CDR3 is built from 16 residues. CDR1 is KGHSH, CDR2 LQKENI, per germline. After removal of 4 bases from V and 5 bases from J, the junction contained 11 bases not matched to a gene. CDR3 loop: CASSLIQAGAGDTQYF. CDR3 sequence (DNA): TGTGCCAGCTCACTGATCCAAGCGGGGGCGGGAGATACGCAGTATTTT.

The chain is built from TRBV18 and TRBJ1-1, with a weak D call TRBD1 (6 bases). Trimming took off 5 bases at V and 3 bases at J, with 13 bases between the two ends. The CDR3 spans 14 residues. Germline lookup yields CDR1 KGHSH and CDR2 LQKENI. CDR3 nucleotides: TGTGCCAGCTCAGCCAGGGGTCGGGACACTGAAGCTTTCTTT. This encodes CASSARGRDTEAFF.

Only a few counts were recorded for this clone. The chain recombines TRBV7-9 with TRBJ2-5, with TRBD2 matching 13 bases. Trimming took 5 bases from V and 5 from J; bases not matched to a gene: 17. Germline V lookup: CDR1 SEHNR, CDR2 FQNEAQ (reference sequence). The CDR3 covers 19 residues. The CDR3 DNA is TGTGCCAGCAGCCCAGACATTTGGACTAGCGGGGGTTTGGAGGAGACCCAGTACTTC. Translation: CASSPDIWTSGGLEETQYF.

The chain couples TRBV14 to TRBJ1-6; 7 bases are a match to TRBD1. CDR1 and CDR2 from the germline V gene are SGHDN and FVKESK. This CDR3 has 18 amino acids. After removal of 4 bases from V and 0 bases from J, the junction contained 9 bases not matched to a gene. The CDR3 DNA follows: TGTGCCAGCAGCCGTTCGGGACAGTTTAGCTCCTATAATTCACCCCTCCACTTT. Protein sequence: CASSRSGQFSSYNSPLHF.

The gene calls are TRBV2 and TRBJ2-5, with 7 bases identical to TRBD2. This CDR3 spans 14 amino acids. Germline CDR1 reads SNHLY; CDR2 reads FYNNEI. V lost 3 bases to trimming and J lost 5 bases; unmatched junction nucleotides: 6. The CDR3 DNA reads TGTGCCAGCAGTGAGACCGCGGGAGTCGAGACCCAGTACTTC. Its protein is CASSETAGVETQYF.

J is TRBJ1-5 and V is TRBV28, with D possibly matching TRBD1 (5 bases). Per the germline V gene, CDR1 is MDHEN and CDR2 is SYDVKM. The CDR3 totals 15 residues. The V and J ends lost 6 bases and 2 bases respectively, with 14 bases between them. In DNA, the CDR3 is TGTGCCAGCAGAGCAGACAGTGGGGGCAATCAGCCCCAGCATTTT. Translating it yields CASRADSGGNQPQHF.

In nucleotides, the CDR3 is TGCGCCAGCAACAGGACCCAGTACTTC. Translated, it gives CASNRTQYF. V is TRBV10-1 and J is TRBJ2-5, with D hard to call. Germline assignment: CDR1 WNHNN and CDR2 SYGVQD (reference sequence). The V end lost 7 bases, the J end lost 7 bases, and 4 bases lay between the germline ends. CDR3 size: 9 residues.

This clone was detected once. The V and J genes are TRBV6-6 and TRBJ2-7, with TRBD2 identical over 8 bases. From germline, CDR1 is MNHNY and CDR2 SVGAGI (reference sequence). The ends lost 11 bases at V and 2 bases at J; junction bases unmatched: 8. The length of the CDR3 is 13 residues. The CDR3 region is CAAGGGTPYEQYF. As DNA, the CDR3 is TGTGCCGCCGGGGGGGGGACACCCTACGAGCAGTACTTC.

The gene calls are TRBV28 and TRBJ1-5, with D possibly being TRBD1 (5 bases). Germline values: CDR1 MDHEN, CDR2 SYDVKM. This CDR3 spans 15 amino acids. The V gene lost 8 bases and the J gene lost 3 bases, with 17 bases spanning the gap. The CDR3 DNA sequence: TGTGCCAGCTCCGGGGGATTGACTCACAATCAGCCCCAGCATTTT. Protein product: CASSGGLTHNQPQHF.

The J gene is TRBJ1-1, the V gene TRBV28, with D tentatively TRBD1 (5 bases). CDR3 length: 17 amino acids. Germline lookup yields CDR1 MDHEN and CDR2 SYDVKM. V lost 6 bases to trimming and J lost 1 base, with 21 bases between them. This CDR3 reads CASSRTRYGGGNTEAFF. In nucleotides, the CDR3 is TGTGCCAGCAGCCGAACGCGGTACGGGGGTGGGAACACTGAAGCTTTCTTT. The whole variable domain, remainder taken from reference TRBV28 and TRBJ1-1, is DVKVTQSSRYLVKRTGEKVFLECVQDMDHENMFWYRQDPGLGLRLIYFSYDVKMKEKGDIPEGYSVSREKKERFSLILESASTNQTSMYLCASSRTRYGGGNTEAFFGQGTRLTVV.

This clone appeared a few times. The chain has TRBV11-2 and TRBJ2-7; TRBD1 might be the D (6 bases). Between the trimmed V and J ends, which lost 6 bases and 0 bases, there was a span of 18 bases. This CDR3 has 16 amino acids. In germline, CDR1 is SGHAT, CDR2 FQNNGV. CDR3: CASRRLGGRSSYEQYF. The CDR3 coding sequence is TGTGCCAGCAGACGCTTAGGGGGTAGGAGCTCCTACGAGCAGTACTTC. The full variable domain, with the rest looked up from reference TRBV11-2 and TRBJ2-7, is EAGVAQSPRYKIIEKRQSVAFWCNPISGHATLYWYQQILGQGPKLLIQFQNNGVVDDSQLPKDRFSAERLKGVDSTLKIQPAKLEDSAVYLCASRRLGGRSSYEQYFGPGTRLTVT.

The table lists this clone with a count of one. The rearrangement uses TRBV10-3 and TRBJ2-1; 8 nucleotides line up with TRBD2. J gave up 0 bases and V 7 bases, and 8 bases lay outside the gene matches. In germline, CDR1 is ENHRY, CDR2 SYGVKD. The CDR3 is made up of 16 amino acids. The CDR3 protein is CAIKGVSGDSYNEQFF. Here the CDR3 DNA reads TGTGCCATCAAGGGGGTTAGCGGGGACTCCTACAATGAGCAGTTCTTC.

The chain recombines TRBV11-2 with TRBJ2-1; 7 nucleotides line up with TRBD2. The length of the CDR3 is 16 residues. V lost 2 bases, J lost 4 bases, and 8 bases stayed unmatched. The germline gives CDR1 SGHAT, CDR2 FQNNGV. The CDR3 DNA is TGTGCCAGCAGCTTATGGAGCGGGACTGTTTACAATGAGCAGTTCTTC. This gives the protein CASSLWSGTVYNEQFF.

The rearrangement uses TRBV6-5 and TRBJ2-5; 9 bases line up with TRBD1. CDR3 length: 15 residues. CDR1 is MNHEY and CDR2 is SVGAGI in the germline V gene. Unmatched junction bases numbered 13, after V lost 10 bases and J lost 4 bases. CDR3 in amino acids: CATRRADRGRETQYF. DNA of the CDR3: TGTGCCACCCGAAGAGCAGACAGGGGGAGAGAGACCCAGTACTTC.

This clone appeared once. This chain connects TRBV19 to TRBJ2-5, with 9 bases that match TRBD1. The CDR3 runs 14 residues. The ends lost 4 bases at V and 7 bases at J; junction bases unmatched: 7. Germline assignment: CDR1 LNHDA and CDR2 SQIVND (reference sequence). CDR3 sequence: CASSTGTGLGTQYF. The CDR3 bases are TGTGCCAGTAGTACTGGGACAGGGTTGGGGACCCAGTACTTC.

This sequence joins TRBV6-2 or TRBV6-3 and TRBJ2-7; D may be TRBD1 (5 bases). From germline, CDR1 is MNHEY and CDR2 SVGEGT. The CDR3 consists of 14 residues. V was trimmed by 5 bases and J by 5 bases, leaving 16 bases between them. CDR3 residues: CASSRLGPQDEQYF. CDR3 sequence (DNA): TGTGCCAGCAGTCGCCTGGGGCCCCAGGACGAGCAGTACTTC.

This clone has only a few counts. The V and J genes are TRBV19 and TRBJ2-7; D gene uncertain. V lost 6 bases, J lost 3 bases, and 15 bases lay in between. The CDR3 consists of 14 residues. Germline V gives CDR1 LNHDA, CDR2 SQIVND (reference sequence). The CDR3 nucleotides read TGTGCCAGTAGCCTCTCAACTATCCTCTACGAGCAGTACTTC. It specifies CASSLSTILYEQYF.

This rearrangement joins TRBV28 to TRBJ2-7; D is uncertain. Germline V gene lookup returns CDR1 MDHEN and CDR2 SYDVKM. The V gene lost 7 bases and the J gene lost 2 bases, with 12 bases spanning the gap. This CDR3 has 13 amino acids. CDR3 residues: CASMLGQTYEQYF. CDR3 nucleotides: TGTGCCAGCATGCTAGGCCAAACCTACGAGCAGTACTTC.

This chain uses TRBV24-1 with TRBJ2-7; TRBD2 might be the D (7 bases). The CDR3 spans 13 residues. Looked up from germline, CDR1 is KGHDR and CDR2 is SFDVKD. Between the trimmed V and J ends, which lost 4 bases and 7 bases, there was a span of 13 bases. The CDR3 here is CATSEPGGREQYF. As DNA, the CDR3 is TGTGCCACCAGTGAACCCGGGGGGCGGGAGCAGTACTTC.

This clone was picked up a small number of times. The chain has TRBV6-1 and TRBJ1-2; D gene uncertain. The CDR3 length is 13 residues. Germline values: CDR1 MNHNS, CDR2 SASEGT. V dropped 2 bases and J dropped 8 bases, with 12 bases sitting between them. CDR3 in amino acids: CASSELNSWGYTF. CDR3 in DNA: TGTGCCAGCAGTGAATTGAATAGCTGGGGCTACACCTTC.

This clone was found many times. The CDR3 spells CASSLFLETGELFF. The DNA for the CDR3 is TGTGCCAGCAGCCTGTTCCTAGAAACCGGGGAGCTGTTTTTT. This chain connects TRBV4-2 to TRBJ2-2; D is ambiguous. Trimming took off 4 bases at V and 5 bases at J, with 11 bases between the two ends. Germline V gives CDR1 LGHNA, CDR2 YNFKEQ. This CDR3 region has 14 residues.